The present TCR beta chain was sequenced within a study of cytomegalovirus exposure and HLA in healthy donors. Study-level findings and limits: The classifier reportedly diagnosed cytomegalovirus status with high sensitivity and specificity. There were some public TCRs occurring in many donors, but most TCR sequences were rare. Researchers catalogued about 160 TCR beta chains as cytomegalovirus-associated. Most subjects had HLA-A and HLA-B alleles reportedly predicted accurately by TCR beta sequences.

The PCR had 60 Vbeta and 13 Jbeta primers. TCRdb's table, derived via immunoSEQ multiplex PCR, lists solely in-frame clones and lacks some. The sample includes 150,000 or so clones, roughly 9.7% of them seen just once. This clone was seen a few times. What it binds is unknown. Germline V gives CDR1 GTSNPN, CDR2 SVGIG (reference sequence). This CDR3 region has 14 residues. With 0 bases removed from V and 4 bases from J, the gap between germline ends came to 9 bases. The clonotype originates from a man in his fifties or sixties in good health and CMV-seronegative. This chain connects TRBV30 to TRBJ1-4, with D uncertain. Sequenced: PBMCs. As DNA, the CDR3 is TGTGCCTGGAGTGTCCGAGGCTATAATGAAAAACTGTTTTTT. The encoded protein is CAWSVRGYNEKLFF. Full variable domain (remainder filled in from reference TRBV30 and TRBJ1-4): SQTIHQWPATLVQPVGSPLSLECTVEGTSNPNLYWYRQAAGRGLQLLFYSVGIGQISSEVPQNLSASRPQDRQFILSSKKLLLSDSGFYLCAWSVRGYNEKLFFGSGTQLSVL.